This TCR beta chain comes out of a study of tumor-infiltrating lymphocytes in glioblastoma multiforme. Findings and limits, study-wide: Unequal TCR RNA per T cell might skew measured clone sizes.

There are a few counts of this clonotype. The antigen is not known. Germline CDR1 and CDR2: MNHEY and SVGAGI. This CDR3 contains 13 residues. V lost 8 bases, J lost 12 bases, and 19 bases lay in between. Three nested ARM-PCR rounds with V-beta and C-beta primers built TCRB libraries. MiXCR, run by TCRdb on the multiplex PCR reads, gives a single entry per CDR3 protein. The sample records 9,000 to 10,000 distinct CDR3 sequences, about 70% being singletons. The chain recombines TRBV6-5 with TRBJ2-2; D not resolved. This receptor was identified in a male donor with glioblastoma. The sequencing input was brain tumor tissue. DNA for the CDR3: TGTGCCAGCCGGCCGGCCGGCCAACGGCAGCTGTTTTTT. This encodes CASRPAGQRQLFF.